This TCR beta chain was observed in a study of OX40 agonist ivuxolimab in advanced cancers. Broader study findings: CD4+ and CD8+ blood T cells expanded clonally by week 6 at 0.1 to 3.0 mg/kg.

The germline V gene encodes CDR1 SGHTA and CDR2 FQGNSA. The CDR3 covers 15 residues. V was shortened by 1 base and J by 0 bases, with 9 bases between the two germline ends. A word on this clone: Antigen: not known.

TCRdb's table, derived via immunoSEQ multiplex PCR, lists solely in-frame clones and lacks some. The sample has around 72,000 clones; 75% to 90% are singletons. The specimen was CD4+ or CD8+ T cells sorted from blood, collected in a trial of the OX40 agonist ivuxolimab. This TCR derives from an adult with an advanced solid tumor such as melanoma, head and neck, liver or kidney cancer. V and J are TRBV7-2 and TRBJ1-2; D remains ambiguous. The CDR3: CASSLDPEPNYGYTF. In nucleotides, the CDR3 is TGTGCCAGCAGCTTAGACCCGGAGCCTAACTATGGCTACACCTTC.